Below, 17 T cell receptor beta chains from the same sample are listed, as sequenced in a study of OX40 agonist ivuxolimab in advanced cancers. Clones were read by immunoSEQ multiplex PCR, and TCRdb kept only the in-frame ones, dropping some. This sample has 80,000 to 100,000 clones, with approximately 90% found just once. The starting material was CD4+ or CD8+ T cells sorted from blood, obtained in a trial of the OX40 agonist ivuxolimab. The receptors were gathered from an adult with an advanced solid tumor such as melanoma, head and neck, liver or kidney cancer.

This rearrangement joins TRBV6-1 to TRBJ2-7; 8 bases are a match to TRBD1. J gave up 2 bases and V 6 bases, and 9 bases lay outside the gene matches. CDR3 length equals 15 residues. Germline CDR1 reads MNHNS; CDR2 reads SASEGT. In DNA, the CDR3 is TGTGCCAGCAGATCGGACAGGGAGGCCCCCTACGAGCAGTACTTC. Translated: CASRSDREAPYEQYF.

V is TRBV11-1 and J is TRBJ2-3; tentative D call: TRBD2 (6 bases). This CDR3 spans 16 amino acids. Trimming left V 5 bases short and J 1 base short, with 16 bases between. Germline V gene lookup returns CDR1 SGHAT and CDR2 FQDESV (reference sequence). This chain's CDR3 is CASSLTRGGGTDTQYF. Here the CDR3 DNA reads TGTGCCAGCAGCCTTACTAGAGGAGGGGGCACAGATACGCAGTATTTT.

This chain uses TRBV4-2 with TRBJ1-5, with no clear D. V was trimmed by 3 bases and J by 6 bases, leaving 18 bases between them. CDR1 and CDR2 (germline): LGHNA, YNFKEQ. This CDR3 has 16 residues. This CDR3 is CASSQQAADGSQPQHF. CDR3 sequence (DNA): TGTGCCAGCAGCCAGCAGGCGGCGGACGGGAGTCAGCCCCAGCATTTT.

This rearrangement joins TRBV6-1 to TRBJ1-5; possibly TRBD1 for D (6 bases). This CDR3 comprises 15 residues. From germline, CDR1 is MNHNS and CDR2 SASEGT. The ends were cut back, 8 bases at V and 1 base at J, with 15 bases in the middle. DNA of the CDR3: TGTGCCAGCCGTGGGGGGGCTTACAGCAATCAGCCCCAGCATTTT. As protein: CASRGGAYSNQPQHF.

The chain couples TRBV21-1 to TRBJ1-1; the table gives TRBD1 as D, unverified against the DNA. TRBV21-1 is annotated as a pseudogene. The CDR3 length is 19 residues. CDR3 region: CASSKVRDRFPQRGTEAFF. CDR3 coding DNA: TGTGCCAGCAGCAAAGTAAGGGACAGGTTCCCACAAAGAGGTACTGAAGCTTTCTTT.

This rearrangement joins TRBV13 to TRBJ2-1; D is uncertain. The germline V gene has CDR1 PRHDT and CDR2 FYEKMQ (reference sequence). The CDR3 is 12 amino acids. V lost 6 bases and J 7 bases, leaving 10 bases between the germline ends. CDR3 sequence: CASSRNGNEQFF. CDR3 sequence (DNA): TGTGCCAGCAGTCGTAATGGGAATGAGCAGTTCTTC.

The V gene is TRBV11-2, the J gene TRBJ2-1; the D is unclear. The CDR3 is made up of 13 amino acids. Trimming took 5 bases from V and 4 from J, leaving 9 bases between them. Germline loops: CDR1 SGHAT, CDR2 FQNNGV. The DNA of the CDR3 is TGTGCCAGCAGCGGGCAAACTTACAATGAGCAGTTCTTC. It translates to CASSGQTYNEQFF.

This clone was observed once. This chain connects TRBV28 to TRBJ2-1, with D possibly matching TRBD2 (6 bases). This CDR3 spans 14 amino acids. Trimming shortened V by 6 bases and J by 4 bases, and 13 bases separated the two germline ends. Germline assignment: CDR1 MDHEN and CDR2 SYDVKM. The CDR3 region is CASRVGGVYNEQFF. The CDR3 nucleotides are TGTGCCAGCAGGGTTGGCGGGGTTTACAATGAGCAGTTCTTC. Together with reference TRBV28 and TRBJ2-1, the CDR3 gives the full variable domain: DVKVTQSSRYLVKRTGEKVFLECVQDMDHENMFWYRQDPGLGLRLIYFSYDVKMKEKGDIPEGYSVSREKKERFSLILESASTNQTSMYLCASRVGGVYNEQFFGPGTRLTVL.

The chain links TRBV2 to TRBJ2-1; 8 positions agree with TRBD2. Germline V lookup: CDR1 SNHLY, CDR2 FYNNEI. This CDR3 spans 15 amino acids. Germline trimming cut 6 bases from V and 6 bases from J; bases unmatched to any gene: 10. The CDR3 DNA follows: TGTGCCAGCAGACCGGGGACTAGTAAATCCAATGAGCAGTTCTTC. Translated: CASRPGTSKSNEQFF.

The chain carries TRBV28 and TRBJ2-1; D uncertain. The CDR3 has 13 residues. V was clipped by 5 bases and J by 7 bases, with 12 bases between them. Germline-derived CDR1 and CDR2 are MDHEN and SYDVKM. The CDR3 loop is CASSNGRVNEQFF. The CDR3 DNA sequence: TGTGCCAGCAGTAATGGACGGGTTAATGAGCAGTTCTTC. Full variable domain (outside the CDR3, taken from reference TRBV28 and TRBJ2-1): DVKVTQSSRYLVKRTGEKVFLECVQDMDHENMFWYRQDPGLGLRLIYFSYDVKMKEKGDIPEGYSVSREKKERFSLILESASTNQTSMYLCASSNGRVNEQFFGPGTRLTVL.

In DNA form, the CDR3 reads TGTGCCAGCAGCTTAGGTCTAGCTAACACAGAGCAGTACTTC. This codes for CASSLGLANTEQYF. The chain recombines TRBV7-2 with TRBJ2-7; D perhaps matches TRBD2 (5 bases). The length of the CDR3 is 14 residues. The V end was cut by 1 base, the J end by 7 bases, with 14 bases between. The germline V gene has CDR1 SGHTA and CDR2 FQGNSA. Filled out from reference TRBV7-2 and TRBJ2-7, the complete variable domain reads GAGVSQSPSNKVTEKGKDVELRCDPISGHTALYWYRQSLGQGLEFLIYFQGNSAPDKSGLPSDRFSAERTGGSVSTLTIQRTQQEDSAVYLCASSLGLANTEQYFGPGTRLTVT.

V usage is TRBV28 and J usage is TRBJ1-1; TRBD1 is a possible D gene (6 bases). Germline V gene sequence: CDR1 MDHEN, CDR2 SYDVKM. V was pared by 2 bases and J by 9 bases, with 13 bases between. The length of the CDR3 is 13 residues. CDR3 sequence (DNA): TGTGCCAGCAGTTTACAGGGGAGTACTAAAGCTTTCTTT. This codes for CASSLQGSTKAFF.

CDR3 loop: CASSIQGGWTQYF. As DNA, the CDR3 is TGTGCCAGTAGTATCCAGGGTGGTTGGACCCAGTACTTC. This sequence joins TRBV19 and TRBJ2-5, with D perhaps matching TRBD1 (5 bases). CDR3 size: 13 residues. Germline V CDR1 and CDR2: LNHDA, SQIVND (reference sequence). Trimming took off 3 bases at V and 7 bases at J, with 12 bases between the two ends.

The CDR3 loop is CASSLSGSPQETQYF. The CDR3 DNA sequence: TGTGCCAGCAGCTTGTCTGGGTCCCCCCAAGAGACCCAGTACTTC. The J gene is TRBJ2-5, the V gene TRBV11-2; no reliable D call. With 3 bases removed from V and 1 base from J, the gap between germline ends came to 12 bases. The CDR3 is 15 residues long. Germline V CDR1 and CDR2: SGHAT, FQNNGV.

CDR3: CATSPPTAGVAYEQYF. Written as DNA, the CDR3 is TGTGCCACCAGCCCCCCCACGGCGGGAGTGGCTTACGAGCAGTACTTC. The chain uses TRBV15 and TRBJ2-7; the match to TRBD2 covers 7 bases. The CDR3 extends over 16 amino acids. V shed 5 bases and J 4 bases; nucleotides not matched to a gene: 14. Germline assignment: CDR1 LNHNV and CDR2 YYDKDF (reference sequence).

The V and J genes are TRBV19 and TRBJ1-4; 8 positions agree with TRBD1. Per germline, CDR1 LNHDA and CDR2 SQIVND (reference sequence). V shed 5 bases, J shed 7 bases, and the junction held 9 bases outside the gene matches. CDR3 length: 15 amino acids. The CDR3 DNA reads as TGTGCCAGTAGTTCCAGGACAGGGAGAGGTGAAAAACTGTTTTTT. Its protein is CASSSRTGRGEKLFF.

The J gene is TRBJ2-2, the V gene TRBV5-1; the D call may be TRBD1 or TRBD2 (5 bases each). The length of the CDR3 is 14 residues. V was shortened by 2 bases and J by 4 bases, with 9 bases between the two germline ends. Germline V gene sequence: CDR1 SGHRS, CDR2 YFSETQ. CDR3 nucleotide sequence: TGCGCCAGCAGCTTTGGGGACCGCACCGGGGAGCTGTTTTTT. Translation gives CASSFGDRTGELFF. The full variable domain, its missing parts supplied by reference TRBV5-1 and TRBJ2-2, is KAGVTQTPRYLIKTRGQQVTLSCSPISGHRSVSWYQQTPGQGLQFLFEYFSETQRNKGNFPGRFSGRQFSNSRSEMNVSTLELGDSALYLCASSFGDRTGELFFGEGSRLTVL.